The 2 T cell receptor beta chains given below trace back to one sample, sequenced in a study of control samples from healthy donors and cancer patients. The repertoire was sequenced with immunoSEQ multiplex PCR; TCRdb's copy has only in-frame clones and lacks some. Among 35,000 to 40,000 clones listed, around 83% were seen once. Sequencing was done on a sample of PBMCs. The receptors come from a woman aged 55 to 70 with lung cancer.

The chain joins TRBV27 to TRBJ1-3; TRBD1 is a possible D gene (6 bases). V dropped 6 bases and J dropped 10 bases, with 13 bases sitting between them. Germline values: CDR1 MNHEY, CDR2 SMNVEV (reference sequence). The CDR3 spans 12 residues. The CDR3 nucleotides are TGTGCCAGCAGCACCGGAGGGGGGACCATATATTTT. The encoded protein is CASSTGGGTIYF.

The V gene is TRBV6-5, the J gene TRBJ1-1, with D possibly TRBD1 on 6 matching bases. V gave up 6 bases and J gave up 4 bases, with 15 bases separating them. This CDR3 contains 14 residues. Germline V gene sequence: CDR1 MNHEY, CDR2 SVGAGI. CDR3 sequence: CASSPLRGGTEAFF. Written as DNA, the CDR3 is TGTGCCAGCAGCCCCCTGAGGGGGGGCACTGAAGCTTTCTTT.